This TCR beta chain stems from a study of blood T cell repertoires in COVID-19. About the study: Sites across the United States, Italy and Spain contributed samples from acute and convalescent COVID-19.

Per the study methods: Nucleated cell counts were estimated from reference gene primer amplification. Measured with immunoSEQ multiplex PCR; TCRdb has only the in-frame clones, and not every one. V and J calls plus clone size are reproduced from that table; the DNA served to infer D and trimming. The table lists about 270,000 clones, 88% of them singletons. This CDR3 is 14 amino acids long. Germline assignment: CDR1 GTSNPN and CDR2 SVGIG (reference sequence). V dropped 4 bases and J dropped 7; count of bases not matched to a gene: 8. The chain couples TRBV30 to TRBJ1-4; TRBD1 matches 8 bases. The receptor's source is a woman aged 45 to 65 who had recovered from COVID-19. Sequenced input: PBMCs or T cells enriched from blood (not recorded which). For the CDR3, the DNA is TGTGCCTGGAATCCCGGACAGGGACGTGAAAAACTGTTTTTT. This translates into CAWNPGQGREKLFF.